This TCR beta chain originates from a study of CD8+CD57+ T cells in acquired aplastic anemia. Looking at the study overall: Sorted CD4+ and CD8+ cell DNA averaged about 3 ug.

CDR1 is SGHVS and CDR2 is FQNEAQ in the germline V gene. Trimming cost V 5 bases and J 4 bases, with 9 bases left between them. The CDR3 spans 12 residues. Genomic DNA acted as the template from which TCR beta VDJ combination and CDR3 sequence profiling were carried out. One entry per CDR3 protein, called by TCRdb with MiXCR from the reads. This sample has over 150,000 distinct CDR3 sequences, with over 70% found just once. It was patients with CD8+CD57+ cell expansion by flow cytometry who were chosen for sequencing. This TCR was sampled from a human donor with aplastic anemia. This chain links TRBV7-8 with TRBJ2-7; D is undetermined. The sequencing input was sorted CD4+, CD8+, or CD8+CD57+ T cells (not recorded which) from PBMCs. The CDR3 coding sequence is TGTGCCAGCAGCCACACCAGTTACGAGCAGTACTTC. This translates into CASSHTSYEQYF.